One sample yielded the 6 T cell receptor beta chains listed below, sequenced in a study of cytomegalovirus exposure and HLA in healthy donors. Amplification used 60 Vbeta primers and 13 Jbeta primers. The method was immunoSEQ multiplex PCR; TCRdb's version includes in-frame clones alone and lacks a portion of them. Of 150,000 or so clones in the sample, around 67% were seen once. Sequencing was carried out using PBMCs. These receptors originate from a woman between 18 and 29 years old in good health and CMV-seronegative.

CDR3: CSAVAHGGEKLFF. In nucleotides, the CDR3 is TGCAGCGCCGTCGCCCATGGGGGGGAAAAACTGTTTTTT. V gene TRBV29-1 combines with J gene TRBJ1-4, with D possibly TRBD1 on 5 matching bases. V lost 7 bases and J 8 bases, leaving 17 bases between the germline ends. This CDR3 comprises 13 residues. Per germline, CDR1 SQVTM and CDR2 ANQGSEA.

V is TRBV28 and J is TRBJ2-2, with TRBD1 matching over 8 bases. Germline V lookup: CDR1 MDHEN, CDR2 SYDVKM. This CDR3 region has 16 residues. With V trimmed by 6 bases and J by 1 base, 7 bases remained unmatched. CDR3 residues: CASREAGTGNTGELFF. The CDR3 DNA reads TGTGCCAGCAGAGAAGCCGGGACAGGGAACACCGGGGAGCTGTTTTTT.

The rearrangement uses TRBV7-3 and TRBJ2-7, with D perhaps TRBD2 (6 bases). Trimming removed 5 bases from V and 1 base from J, with 9 bases in between. CDR3 size: 13 residues. Germline CDR1 and CDR2: SGHTA and FQGTGA. CDR3 DNA: TGTGCCAGCAGCGCGGGACCATCCTACGAGCAGTACTTC. Translated: CASSAGPSYEQYF.

The J gene is TRBJ2-5, the V gene TRBV11-2; 7 bases line up with TRBD1. Trimming at V came to 3 bases and at J to 5 bases, leaving 9 bases not matched to a gene. This CDR3 contains 15 residues. The germline V gene has CDR1 SGHAT and CDR2 FQNNGV. The CDR3 coding sequence is TGTGCCAGCAGCTTGGCACAGGGGCGGGTTGAGACCCAGTACTTC. Translation gives CASSLAQGRVETQYF.

CDR3 DNA sequence: TGTGCCAGCCTTAGTCGCCATCAGCCCCAGCATTTT. It encodes CASLSRHQPQHF. The chain has TRBV6-5 and TRBJ1-5; no clear D gene. Trimming cost V 8 bases and J 5 bases, with 10 bases left between them. CDR1 and CDR2 from the germline V gene are MNHEY and SVGAGI. The CDR3 consists of 12 residues.

This clone was detected once. V and J are TRBV2 and TRBJ2-6, with 16 nucleotides matching TRBD2. V lost 7 bases and J lost 4; bases outside the gene matches: 10. Germline values: CDR1 SNHLY, CDR2 FYNNEI. The CDR3 is 19 amino acids. The CDR3: CASIRPGLAGGHGANVLTF. DNA of the CDR3: TGTGCCAGCATCCGGCCGGGACTAGCGGGGGGGCACGGGGCCAACGTCCTGACTTTC.